This T cell receptor beta chain was profiled in a study of shared clonotypes between healthy human individuals. Study-level findings and limits: Researchers found naive subsets generally carried larger estimated richness than memory subsets.

On this clone itself: Its antigen remains unknown.

In the naive CD8 group, cells lacked CD45RO and were positively selected for CCR7, so terminally differentiated effector memory CD45RA+ cells were left out. The ends lost 1 base at V and 5 bases at J; junction bases unmatched: 7. CDR3 length: 15 residues. CDR1 and CDR2 (germline): LNHNV, YYDKDF (reference sequence). Researchers ran the assay at a deep level. The assay was immunoSEQ multiplex PCR, and TCRdb's table has in-frame clones only and misses some. The sample contains around 550,000 clones, 95% of which appear only once. This sequence was found in a woman in her 30s in good health. The sample taken for sequencing was naive CD8+ T cells sorted from blood. This chain joins TRBV15 and TRBJ2-5; 7 nucleotides align to TRBD1. DNA for the CDR3: TGTGCCACCAGCAGAGGGTACAGGGGAAGGGAGACCCAGTACTTC. The encoded protein is CATSRGYRGRETQYF.